One and the same sample provided the 9 T cell receptor beta chains below, sequenced in a study of long-term antiretroviral therapy in people with HIV. Running of the v3.0 immunoSEQ assay took place at survey level. Here immunoSEQ multiplex PCR was the method, and the copy in TCRdb shows in-frame clones only, minus some. In the table there are about 21,000 clones, about 88% of which are singletons. The specimen was unsorted PBMCs, collected 2.3 years after starting antiretroviral therapy. The receptors stem from a man in his fifties or sixties with HIV.

V usage is TRBV11-2 and J usage is TRBJ1-2; D is unresolved. The ends were cut back, 5 bases at V and 8 bases at J, with 12 bases in the middle. In germline, CDR1 is SGHAT, CDR2 FQNNGV. The CDR3 covers 12 residues. The DNA of the CDR3 is TGTGCCAGCAGCCTCGGTCGCCGGGGCTACACCTTC. Its translation: CASSLGRRGYTF. Looking up the rest from reference TRBV11-2 and TRBJ1-2 gives the full variable domain: EAGVAQSPRYKIIEKRQSVAFWCNPISGHATLYWYQQILGQGPKLLIQFQNNGVVDDSQLPKDRFSAERLKGVDSTLKIQPAKLEDSAVYLCASSLGRRGYTFGSGTRLTVV.

The table lists this clone with a count of one. The chain is built from TRBV18 and TRBJ2-2; D is undetermined. Per the germline V gene, CDR1 is KGHSH and CDR2 is LQKENI. V lost 3 bases and J 2 bases, leaving 7 bases between the germline ends. The length of the CDR3 is 14 residues. In DNA form, the CDR3 reads TGTGCCAGCTCACCTGCAGGAAACACCGGGGAGCTGTTTTTT. This translates into CASSPAGNTGELFF.

The chain links TRBV2 to TRBJ2-5; D ambiguous. Trimming took 7 bases from V and 2 from J, leaving 11 bases between them. The germline V gene has CDR1 SNHLY and CDR2 FYNNEI. The CDR3 is 13 amino acids. CDR3 loop: CASIWRIQETQYF. The CDR3, as DNA: TGTGCCAGCATCTGGCGAATACAAGAGACCCAGTACTTC.

J is TRBJ2-7 and V is TRBV5-1; 8 bases are shared with TRBD2. V shed 0 bases and J 1 base; nucleotides not matched to a gene: 3. CDR3 length: 15 amino acids. Germline CDR1 reads SGHRS; CDR2 reads YFSETQ. The CDR3 sequence is CASSLASSGSYEQYF. The CDR3 nucleotides read TGCGCCAGCAGCTTGGCATCTAGCGGGTCCTACGAGCAGTACTTC.

The chain is built from TRBV30 and TRBJ1-4; D not certain. V was clipped by 3 bases and J by 0 bases, with 11 bases between them. The CDR3 totals 15 residues. Germline CDR1 and CDR2: GTSNPN and SVGIG (reference sequence). CDR3 in amino acids: CAWSVPPATNEKLFF. CDR3 in DNA: TGTGCCTGGAGCGTCCCACCTGCAACTAATGAAAAACTGTTTTTT. Filled out from reference TRBV30 and TRBJ1-4, the complete variable domain reads SQTIHQWPATLVQPVGSPLSLECTVEGTSNPNLYWYRQAAGRGLQLLFYSVGIGQISSEVPQNLSASRPQDRQFILSSKKLLLSDSGFYLCAWSVPPATNEKLFFGSGTQLSVL.

The J gene is TRBJ2-3, the V gene TRBV5-1, with 11 bases identical to TRBD1. CDR3 size: 17 residues. The germline CDR1 and CDR2 sequences are SGHRS and YFSETQ. The trim removed 0 bases at V and 4 bases at J, leaving 7 bases unmatched. The CDR3 coding sequence is TGCGCCAGCAGCTTGGCCGCAGGGACAGGGGGTTCAGATACGCAGTATTTT. Encoded protein: CASSLAAGTGGSDTQYF. The complete variable domain, with remaining parts taken from reference TRBV5-1 and TRBJ2-3, reads KAGVTQTPRYLIKTRGQQVTLSCSPISGHRSVSWYQQTPGQGLQFLFEYFSETQRNKGNFPGRFSGRQFSNSRSEMNVSTLELGDSALYLCASSLAAGTGGSDTQYFGPGTRLTVL.

The rearrangement uses TRBV5-1 and TRBJ2-7; a possible D gene is TRBD2 (6 bases). Trimming left V 4 bases short and J 2 bases short, with 10 bases between. The CDR3 extends over 13 amino acids. The germline V gene encodes CDR1 SGHRS and CDR2 YFSETQ. CDR3 region: CASSRGGTYEQYF. The CDR3 DNA reads as TGCGCCAGCAGCAGAGGAGGGACCTACGAGCAGTACTTC.

DNA for the CDR3: TGTGCCACGACCCGGGACAGGGGTTCTGAAAAACTGTTTTTT. This gives the protein CATTRDRGSEKLFF. This chain links TRBV10-3 with TRBJ1-4, with TRBD1 identical over 10 bases. V shed 10 bases, J shed 7 bases, and the junction held 9 bases outside the gene matches. Germline V gives CDR1 ENHRY, CDR2 SYGVKD. This CDR3 spans 14 amino acids.

Details on this clone: Relative to the germline gene, one junction end is altered; a read error may explain this. The V call is TRBV7-7, the J call TRBJ2-5, with D unclear. The CDR3 has 13 residues. Per germline, CDR1 SSHAT and CDR2 FNYEAQ (reference sequence). CDR3 nucleotide sequence: TGTGCTAGCAGGAGAGGACCCGGTGAGACCCAGTACTTC. Protein: CASRRGPGETQYF.